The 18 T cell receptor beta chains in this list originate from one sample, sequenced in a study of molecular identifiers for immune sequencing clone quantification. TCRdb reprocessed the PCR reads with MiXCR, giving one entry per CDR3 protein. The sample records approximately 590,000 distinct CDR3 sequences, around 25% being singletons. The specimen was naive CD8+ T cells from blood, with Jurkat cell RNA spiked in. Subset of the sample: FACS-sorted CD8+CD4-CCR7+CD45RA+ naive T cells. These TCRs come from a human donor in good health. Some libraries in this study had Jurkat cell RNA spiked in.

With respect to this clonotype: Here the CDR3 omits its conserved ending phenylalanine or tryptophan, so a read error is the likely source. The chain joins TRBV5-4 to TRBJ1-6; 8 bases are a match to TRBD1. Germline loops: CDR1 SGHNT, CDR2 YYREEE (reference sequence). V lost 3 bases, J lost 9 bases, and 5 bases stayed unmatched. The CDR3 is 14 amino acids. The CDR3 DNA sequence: TGTGCCAGCAGCTGGACAGGGTTCTCTTCACCCCTCCACTAT. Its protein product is CASSWTGFSSPLHY.

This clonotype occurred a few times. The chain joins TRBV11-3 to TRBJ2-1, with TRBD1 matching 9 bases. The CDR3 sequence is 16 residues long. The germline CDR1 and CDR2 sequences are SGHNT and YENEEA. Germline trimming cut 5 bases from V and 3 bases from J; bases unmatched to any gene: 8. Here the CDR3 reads CASSGRTGEVYNEQFF. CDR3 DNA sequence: TGTGCCAGCAGCGGACGGACAGGGGAGGTCTACAATGAGCAGTTCTTC.

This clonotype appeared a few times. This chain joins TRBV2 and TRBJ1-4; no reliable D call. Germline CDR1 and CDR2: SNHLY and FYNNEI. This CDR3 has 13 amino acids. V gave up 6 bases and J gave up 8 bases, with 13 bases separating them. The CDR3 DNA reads TGTGCCAGCAGCTCGGGTTCCTCAGAAAAACTGTTTTTT. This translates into CASSSGSSEKLFF.

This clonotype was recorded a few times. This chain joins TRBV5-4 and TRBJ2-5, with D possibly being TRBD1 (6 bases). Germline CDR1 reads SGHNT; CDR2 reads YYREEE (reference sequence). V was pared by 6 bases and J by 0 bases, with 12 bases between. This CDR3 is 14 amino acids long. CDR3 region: CASTRGGYQETQYF. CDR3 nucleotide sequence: TGTGCCAGCACCCGAGGGGGTTACCAAGAGACCCAGTACTTC.

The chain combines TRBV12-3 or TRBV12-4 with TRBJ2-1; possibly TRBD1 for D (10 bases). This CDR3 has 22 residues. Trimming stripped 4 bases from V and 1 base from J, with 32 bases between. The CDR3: CASSSLRGQGDSGGESYNEQFF. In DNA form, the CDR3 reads TGTGCCAGCAGTTCCCTCAGAGGACAGGGGGATAGCGGGGGAGAGTCCTACAATGAGCAGTTCTTC.

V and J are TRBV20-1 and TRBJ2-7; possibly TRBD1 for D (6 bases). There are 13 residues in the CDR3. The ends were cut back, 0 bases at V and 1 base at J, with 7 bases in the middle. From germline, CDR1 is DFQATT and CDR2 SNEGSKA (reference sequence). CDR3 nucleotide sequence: TGCAGTGCTAGAGAGGGGGCTTCCTACGAGCAGTACTTC. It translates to CSAREGASYEQYF.

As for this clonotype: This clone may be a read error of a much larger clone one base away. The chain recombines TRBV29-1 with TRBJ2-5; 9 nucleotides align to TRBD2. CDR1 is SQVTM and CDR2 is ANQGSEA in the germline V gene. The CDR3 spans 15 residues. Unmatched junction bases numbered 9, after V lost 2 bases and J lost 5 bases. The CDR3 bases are TGCAGCGTTGAACTAGCGGGGTGGCCGAGGGAGACCCAGTACTTC. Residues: CSVELAGWPRETQYF.

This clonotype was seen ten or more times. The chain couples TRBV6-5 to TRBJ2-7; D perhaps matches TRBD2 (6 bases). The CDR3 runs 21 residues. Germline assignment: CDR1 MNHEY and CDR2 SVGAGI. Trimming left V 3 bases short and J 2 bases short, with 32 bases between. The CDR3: CASSYSLESSALTAGTYEQYF. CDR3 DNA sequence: TGTGCCAGCAGTTATAGTTTGGAGTCTAGCGCGCTAACCGCCGGGACCTACGAGCAGTACTTC.

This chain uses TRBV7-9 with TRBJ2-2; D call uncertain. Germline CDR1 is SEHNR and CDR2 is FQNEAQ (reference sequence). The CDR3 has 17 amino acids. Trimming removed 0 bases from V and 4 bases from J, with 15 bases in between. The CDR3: CASSLADPLGGTGELFF. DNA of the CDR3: TGTGCCAGCAGCTTAGCAGACCCCCTCGGCGGCACCGGGGAGCTGTTTTTT.

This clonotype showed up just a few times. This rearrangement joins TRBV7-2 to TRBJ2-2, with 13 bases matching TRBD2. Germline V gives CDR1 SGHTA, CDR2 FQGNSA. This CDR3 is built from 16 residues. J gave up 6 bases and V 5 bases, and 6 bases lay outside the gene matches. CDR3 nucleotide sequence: TGTGCCAGCAGCGCCGGACTAGCGGGAGTCGCCGGGGAGCTGTTTTTT. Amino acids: CASSAGLAGVAGELFF.

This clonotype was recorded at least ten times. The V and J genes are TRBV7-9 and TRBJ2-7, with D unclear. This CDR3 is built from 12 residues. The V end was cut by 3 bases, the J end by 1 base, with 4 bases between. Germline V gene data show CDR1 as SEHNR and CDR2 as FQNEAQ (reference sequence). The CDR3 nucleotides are TGTGCCAGCAGCTTTCCGTCCTACGAGCAGTACTTC. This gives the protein CASSFPSYEQYF.

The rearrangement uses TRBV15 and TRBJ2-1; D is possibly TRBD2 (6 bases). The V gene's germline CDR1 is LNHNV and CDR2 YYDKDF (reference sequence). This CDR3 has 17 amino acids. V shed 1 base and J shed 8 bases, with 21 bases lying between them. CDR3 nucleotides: TGTGCCACCAGCAGAGTGGAGTTTGAGAATGCGGGACATGAGCAGTTCTTC. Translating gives CATSRVEFENAGHEQFF.

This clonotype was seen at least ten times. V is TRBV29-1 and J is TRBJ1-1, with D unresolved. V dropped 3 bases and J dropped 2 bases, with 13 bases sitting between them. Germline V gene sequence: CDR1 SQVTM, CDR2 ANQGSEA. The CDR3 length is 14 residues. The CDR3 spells CSVDFLRTNTEAFF. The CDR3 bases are TGCAGCGTTGATTTTCTACGTACCAACACTGAAGCTTTCTTT. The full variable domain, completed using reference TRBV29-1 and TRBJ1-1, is SAVISQKPSRDICQRGTSLTIQCQVDSQVTMMFWYRQQPGQSLTLIATANQGSEATYESGFVIDKFPISRPNLTFSTLTVSNMSPEDSSIYLCSVDFLRTNTEAFFGQGTRLTVV.

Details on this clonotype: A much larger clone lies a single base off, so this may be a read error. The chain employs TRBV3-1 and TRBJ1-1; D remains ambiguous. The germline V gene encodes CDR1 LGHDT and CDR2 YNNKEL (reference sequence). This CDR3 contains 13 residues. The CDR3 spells CASSQIDRPEALF. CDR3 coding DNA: TGTGCCAGCAGCCAGATCGACCGCCCTGAAGCTCTCTTT.

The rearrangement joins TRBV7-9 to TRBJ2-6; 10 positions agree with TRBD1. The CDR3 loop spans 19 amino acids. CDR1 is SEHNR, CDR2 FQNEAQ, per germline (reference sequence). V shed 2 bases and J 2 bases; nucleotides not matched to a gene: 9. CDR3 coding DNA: TGTGCCAGCAGCTTACAGCGGGGACAGGGGAATACTGGGGCCAACGTCCTGACTTTC. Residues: CASSLQRGQGNTGANVLTF.

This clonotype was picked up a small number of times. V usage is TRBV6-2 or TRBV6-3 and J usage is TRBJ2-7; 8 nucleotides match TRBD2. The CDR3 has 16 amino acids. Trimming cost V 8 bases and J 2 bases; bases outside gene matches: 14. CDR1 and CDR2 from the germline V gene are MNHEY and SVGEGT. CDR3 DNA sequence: TGTGCCAGCTCGACCGACTGGGAGCGGGGGACCTACGAGCAGTACTTC. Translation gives CASSTDWERGTYEQYF.

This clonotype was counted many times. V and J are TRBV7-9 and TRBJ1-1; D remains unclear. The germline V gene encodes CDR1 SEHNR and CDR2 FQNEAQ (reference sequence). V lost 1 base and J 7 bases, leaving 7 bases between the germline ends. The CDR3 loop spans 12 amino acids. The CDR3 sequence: CASSLGADEAFF. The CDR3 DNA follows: TGTGCCAGCAGCTTAGGTGCCGATGAAGCTTTCTTT.

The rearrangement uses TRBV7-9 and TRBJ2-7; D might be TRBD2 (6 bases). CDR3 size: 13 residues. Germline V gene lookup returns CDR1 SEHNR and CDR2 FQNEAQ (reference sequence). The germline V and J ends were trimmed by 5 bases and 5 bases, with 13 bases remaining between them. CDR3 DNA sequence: TGTGCCAGCAGCAGGGGACTTCCTAACGAGCAGTACTTC. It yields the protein CASSRGLPNEQYF.